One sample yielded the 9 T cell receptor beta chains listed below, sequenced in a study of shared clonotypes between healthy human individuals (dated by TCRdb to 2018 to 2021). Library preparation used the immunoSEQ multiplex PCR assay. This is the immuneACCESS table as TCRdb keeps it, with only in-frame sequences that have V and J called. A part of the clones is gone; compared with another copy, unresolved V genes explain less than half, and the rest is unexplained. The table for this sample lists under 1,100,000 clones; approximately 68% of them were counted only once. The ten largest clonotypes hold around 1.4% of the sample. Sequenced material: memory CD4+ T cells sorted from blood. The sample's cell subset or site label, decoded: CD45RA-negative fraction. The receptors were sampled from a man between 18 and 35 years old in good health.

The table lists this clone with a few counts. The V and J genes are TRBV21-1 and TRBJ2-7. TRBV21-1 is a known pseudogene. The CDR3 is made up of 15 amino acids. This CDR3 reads CASSKRSATSYEQYF. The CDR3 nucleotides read TGTGCCAGCAGCAAAAGGTCTGCAACCTCCTACGAGCAGTACTTC.

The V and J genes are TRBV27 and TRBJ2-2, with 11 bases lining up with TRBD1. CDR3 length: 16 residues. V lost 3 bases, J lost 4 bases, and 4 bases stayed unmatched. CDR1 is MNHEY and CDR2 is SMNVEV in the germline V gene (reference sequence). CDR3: CASSFSDRGLTGELFF. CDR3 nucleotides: TGTGCCAGCAGTTTCTCGGACAGGGGGCTCACCGGGGAGCTGTTTTTT.

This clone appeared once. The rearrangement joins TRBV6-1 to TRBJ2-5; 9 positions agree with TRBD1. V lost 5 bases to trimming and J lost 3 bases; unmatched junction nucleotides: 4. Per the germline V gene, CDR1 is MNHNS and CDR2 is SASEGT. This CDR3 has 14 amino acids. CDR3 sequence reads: CASSTGGLEETQYF. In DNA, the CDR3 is TGTGCCAGCAGTACAGGGGGCTTGGAAGAGACCCAGTACTTC.

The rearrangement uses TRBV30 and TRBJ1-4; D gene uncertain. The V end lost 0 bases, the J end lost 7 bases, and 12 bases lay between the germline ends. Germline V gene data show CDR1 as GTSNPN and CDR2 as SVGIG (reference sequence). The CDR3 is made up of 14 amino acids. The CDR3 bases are TGTGCCTGGAGTGTATGGGCGGGGAGTGAAAAACTGTTTTTT. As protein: CAWSVWAGSEKLFF.

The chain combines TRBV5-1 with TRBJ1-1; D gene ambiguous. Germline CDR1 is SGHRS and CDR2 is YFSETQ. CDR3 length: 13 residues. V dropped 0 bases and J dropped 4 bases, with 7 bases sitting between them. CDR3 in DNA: TGCGCCAGCAGCTTGGAGGTAAGCACTGAAGCTTTCTTT. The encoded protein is CASSLEVSTEAFF.

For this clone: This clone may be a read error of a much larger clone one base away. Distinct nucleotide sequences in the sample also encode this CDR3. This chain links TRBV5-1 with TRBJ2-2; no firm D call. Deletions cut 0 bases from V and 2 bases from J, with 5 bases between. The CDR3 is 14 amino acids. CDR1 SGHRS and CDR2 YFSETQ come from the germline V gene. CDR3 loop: CASSLEGNTGELFF. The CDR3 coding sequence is TGCGCCAGCAGCTTGGAGGGTAACACCGGGGAGCTGTTTTTT.

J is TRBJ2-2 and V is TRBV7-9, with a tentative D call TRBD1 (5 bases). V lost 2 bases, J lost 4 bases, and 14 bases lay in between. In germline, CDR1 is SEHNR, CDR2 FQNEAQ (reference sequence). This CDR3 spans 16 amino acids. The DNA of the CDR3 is TGTGCCAGCAGCTTACGCCCTCAGGGCAGCACCGGGGAGCTGTTTTTT. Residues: CASSLRPQGSTGELFF.

The CDR3 here is CASCPSEAYNEQFF. For the CDR3, the DNA is TGTGCCAGCTGCCCGAGCGAAGCCTACAATGAGCAGTTCTTC. The V call is TRBV2, the J call TRBJ2-1; unclear D gene. CDR3 length: 14 residues. Trimming removed 8 bases at V and 2 bases at J, with 13 bases between. Per the germline V gene, CDR1 is SNHLY and CDR2 is FYNNEI.

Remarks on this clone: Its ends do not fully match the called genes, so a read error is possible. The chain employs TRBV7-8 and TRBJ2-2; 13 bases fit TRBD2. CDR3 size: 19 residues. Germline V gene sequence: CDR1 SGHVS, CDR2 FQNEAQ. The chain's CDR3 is CARSLVGTSGVGSTGELFF. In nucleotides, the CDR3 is TGTGCCCGCAGCTTAGTAGGGACTAGCGGGGTCGGGAGCACCGGGGAGCTGTTTTTT.